This TCR beta chain was retrieved from a study of cytomegalovirus exposure and HLA in healthy donors. PCR was performed using 60 Vbeta and 13 Jbeta primers. This table comes from immunoSEQ multiplex PCR, and its TCRdb copy is limited to in-frame clones, with some not included. The sample carries more than 85,000 clones, approximately 80% recorded once. Each donor was nominally healthy when sampled (though unrecorded immune exposures were likely). The J segment lost 0 bases and the V segment lost 4 bases, leaving 8 bases of the junction unmatched. The CDR3 extends over 17 amino acids. The germline V gene has CDR1 SEHNR and CDR2 FQNEAQ (reference sequence).

This chain connects TRBV7-9 to TRBJ2-1, with 8 bases identical to TRBD1. Sample: PBMCs. This clonotype was obtained from a young man in good health and CMV-seropositive. CDR3 residues: CASSSFSGGLSYNEQFF. In DNA form, the CDR3 reads TGTGCCAGCAGCTCTTTTTCAGGGGGCCTCTCCTACAATGAGCAGTTCTTC.